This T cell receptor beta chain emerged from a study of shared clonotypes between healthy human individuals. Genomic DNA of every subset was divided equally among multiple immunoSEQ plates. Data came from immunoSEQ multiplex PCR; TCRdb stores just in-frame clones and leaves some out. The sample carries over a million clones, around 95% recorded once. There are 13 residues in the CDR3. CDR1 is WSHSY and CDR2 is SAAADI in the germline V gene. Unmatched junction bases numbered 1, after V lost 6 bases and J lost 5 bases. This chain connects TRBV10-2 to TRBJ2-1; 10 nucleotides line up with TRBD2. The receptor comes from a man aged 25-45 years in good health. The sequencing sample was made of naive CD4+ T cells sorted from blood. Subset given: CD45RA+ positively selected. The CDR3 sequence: CASSGLADNEQFF. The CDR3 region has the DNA TGCGCCAGCAGCGGACTAGCGGACAATGAGCAGTTCTTC.